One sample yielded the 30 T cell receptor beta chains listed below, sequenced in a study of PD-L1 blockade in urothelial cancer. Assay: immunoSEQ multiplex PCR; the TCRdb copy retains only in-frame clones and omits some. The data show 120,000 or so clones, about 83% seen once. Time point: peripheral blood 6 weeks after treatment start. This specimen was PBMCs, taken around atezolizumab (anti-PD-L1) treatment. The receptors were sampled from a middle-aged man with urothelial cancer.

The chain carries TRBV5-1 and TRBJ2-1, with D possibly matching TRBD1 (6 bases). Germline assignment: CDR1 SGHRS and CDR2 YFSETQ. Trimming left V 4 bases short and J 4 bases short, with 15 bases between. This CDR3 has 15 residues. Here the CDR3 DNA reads TGCGCCAGCAGCCCGGACGGACAGCCTTACAATGAGCAGTTCTTC. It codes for CASSPDGQPYNEQFF.

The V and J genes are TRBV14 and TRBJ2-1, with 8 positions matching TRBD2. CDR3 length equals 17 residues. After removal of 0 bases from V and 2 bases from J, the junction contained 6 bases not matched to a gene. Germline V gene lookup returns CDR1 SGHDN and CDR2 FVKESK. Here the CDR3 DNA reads TGTGCCAGCAGCCAAGACCCTACTAGCGGACCCTACAATGAGCAGTTCTTC. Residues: CASSQDPTSGPYNEQFF.

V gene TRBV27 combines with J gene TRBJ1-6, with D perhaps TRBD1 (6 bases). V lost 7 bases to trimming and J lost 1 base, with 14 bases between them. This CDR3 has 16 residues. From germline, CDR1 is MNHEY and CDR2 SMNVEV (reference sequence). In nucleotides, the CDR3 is TGTGCCAGCAAATTCGGGGGGCAATCCTATAATTCACCCCTCCACTTT. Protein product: CASKFGGQSYNSPLHF.

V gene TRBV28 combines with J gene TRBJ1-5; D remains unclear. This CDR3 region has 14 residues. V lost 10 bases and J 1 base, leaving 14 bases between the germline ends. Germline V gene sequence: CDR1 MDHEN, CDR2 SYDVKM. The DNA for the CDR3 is TGTGCCATCCGGAAGGGAGGGAGCAATCAGCCCCAGCATTTT. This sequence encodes CAIRKGGSNQPQHF.

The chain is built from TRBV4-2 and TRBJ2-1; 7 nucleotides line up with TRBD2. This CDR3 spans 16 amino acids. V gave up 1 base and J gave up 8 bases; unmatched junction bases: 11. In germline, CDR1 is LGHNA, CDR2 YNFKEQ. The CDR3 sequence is CASSQVWTRRADEQFF. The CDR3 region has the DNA TGTGCCAGCAGCCAAGTTTGGACTAGACGGGCGGATGAGCAGTTCTTC.

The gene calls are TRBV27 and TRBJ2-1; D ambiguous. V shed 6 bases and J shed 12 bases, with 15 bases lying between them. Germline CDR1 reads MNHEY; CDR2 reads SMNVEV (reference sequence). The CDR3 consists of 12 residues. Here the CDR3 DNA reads TGTGCCAGCAGCAATAGCCCGACGGTGCAGTTCTTC. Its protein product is CASSNSPTVQFF.

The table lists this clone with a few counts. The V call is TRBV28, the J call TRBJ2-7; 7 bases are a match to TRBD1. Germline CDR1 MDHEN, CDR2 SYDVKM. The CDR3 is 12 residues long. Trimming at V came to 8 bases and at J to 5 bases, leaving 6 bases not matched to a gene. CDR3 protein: CASGTGANEQYF. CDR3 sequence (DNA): TGTGCCAGCGGCACAGGGGCGAACGAGCAGTACTTC.

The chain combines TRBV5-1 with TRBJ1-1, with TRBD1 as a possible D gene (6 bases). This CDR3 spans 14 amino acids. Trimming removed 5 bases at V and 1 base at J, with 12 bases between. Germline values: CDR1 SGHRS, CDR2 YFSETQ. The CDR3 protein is CASSVTGSNTEAFF. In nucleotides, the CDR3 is TGCGCCAGCAGTGTTACAGGGTCGAACACTGAAGCTTTCTTT.

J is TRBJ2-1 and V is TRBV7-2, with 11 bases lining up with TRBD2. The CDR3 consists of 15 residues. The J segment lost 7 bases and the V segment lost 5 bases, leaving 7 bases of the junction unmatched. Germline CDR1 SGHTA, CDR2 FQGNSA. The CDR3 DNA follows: TGTGCCAGCAGCCCGAGTAGCGGGAGGGCGAATGAGCAGTTCTTC. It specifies CASSPSSGRANEQFF. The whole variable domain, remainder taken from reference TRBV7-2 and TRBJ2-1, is GAGVSQSPSNKVTEKGKDVELRCDPISGHTALYWYRQSLGQGLEFLIYFQGNSAPDKSGLPSDRFSAERTGGSVSTLTIQRTQQEDSAVYLCASSPSSGRANEQFFGPGTRLTVL.

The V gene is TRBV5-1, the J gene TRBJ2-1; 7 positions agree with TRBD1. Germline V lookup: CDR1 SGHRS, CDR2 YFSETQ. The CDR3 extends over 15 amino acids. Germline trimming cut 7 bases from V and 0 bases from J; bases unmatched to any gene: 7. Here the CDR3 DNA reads TGCGCCAGCGCGGACAGGACCGACTCCTACAATGAGCAGTTCTTC. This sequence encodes CASADRTDSYNEQFF.

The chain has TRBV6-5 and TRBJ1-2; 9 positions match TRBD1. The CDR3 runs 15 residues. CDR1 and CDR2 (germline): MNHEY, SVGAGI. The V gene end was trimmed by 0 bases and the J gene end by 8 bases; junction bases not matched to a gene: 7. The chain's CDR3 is CASSYSGQGRVGYTF. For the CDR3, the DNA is TGTGCCAGCAGTTACTCGGGACAGGGCCGGGTGGGCTACACCTTC.

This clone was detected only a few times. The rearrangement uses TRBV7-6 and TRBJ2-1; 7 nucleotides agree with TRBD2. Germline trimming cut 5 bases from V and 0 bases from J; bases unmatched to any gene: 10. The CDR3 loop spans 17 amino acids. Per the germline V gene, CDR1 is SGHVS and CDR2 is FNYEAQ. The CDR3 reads CASSKGVGGSSYNEQFF. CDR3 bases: TGTGCCAGCAGCAAAGGGGTTGGCGGGAGCTCCTACAATGAGCAGTTCTTC. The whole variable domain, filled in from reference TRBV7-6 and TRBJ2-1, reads GAGVSQSPRYKVTKRGQDVALRCDPISGHVSLYWYRQALGQGPEFLTYFNYEAQQDKSGLPNDRFSAERPEGSISTLTIQRTEQRDSAMYRCASSKGVGGSSYNEQFFGPGTRLTVL.

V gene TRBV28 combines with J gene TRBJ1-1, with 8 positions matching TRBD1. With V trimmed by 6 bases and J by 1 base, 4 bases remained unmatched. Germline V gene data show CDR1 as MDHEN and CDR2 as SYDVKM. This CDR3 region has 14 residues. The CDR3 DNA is TGTGCCAGCAGGTCACAGGGGGGGAACACTGAAGCTTTCTTT. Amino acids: CASRSQGGNTEAFF.

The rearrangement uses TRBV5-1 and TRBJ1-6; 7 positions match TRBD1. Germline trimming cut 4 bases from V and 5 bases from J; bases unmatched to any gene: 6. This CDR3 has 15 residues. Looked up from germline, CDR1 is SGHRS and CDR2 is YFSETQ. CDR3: CASSATGMDNSPLHF. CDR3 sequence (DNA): TGCGCCAGCAGCGCGACAGGGATGGATAATTCACCCCTCCACTTT.

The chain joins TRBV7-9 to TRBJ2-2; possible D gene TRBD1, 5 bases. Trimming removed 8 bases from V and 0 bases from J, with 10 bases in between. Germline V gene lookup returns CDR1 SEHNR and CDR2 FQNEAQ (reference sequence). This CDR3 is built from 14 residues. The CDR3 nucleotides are TGTGCCAGCCAAAGGGGATCGAACACCGGGGAGCTGTTTTTT. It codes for CASQRGSNTGELFF.

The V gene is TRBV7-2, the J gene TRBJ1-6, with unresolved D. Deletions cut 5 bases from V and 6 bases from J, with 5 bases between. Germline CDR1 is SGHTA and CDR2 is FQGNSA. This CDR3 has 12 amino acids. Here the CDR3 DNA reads TGTGCCAGCAGCCTAACTAATTCACCCCTCCACTTT. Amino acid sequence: CASSLTNSPLHF. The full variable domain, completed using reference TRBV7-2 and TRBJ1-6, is GAGVSQSPSNKVTEKGKDVELRCDPISGHTALYWYRQSLGQGLEFLIYFQGNSAPDKSGLPSDRFSAERTGGSVSTLTIQRTQQEDSAVYLCASSLTNSPLHFGNGTRLTVT.

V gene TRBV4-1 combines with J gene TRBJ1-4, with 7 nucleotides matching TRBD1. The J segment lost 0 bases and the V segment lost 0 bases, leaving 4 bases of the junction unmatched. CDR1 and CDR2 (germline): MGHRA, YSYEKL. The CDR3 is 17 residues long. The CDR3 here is CASSQDRQGATNEKLFF. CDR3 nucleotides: TGCGCCAGCAGCCAAGATAGGCAGGGGGCAACTAATGAAAAACTGTTTTTT.

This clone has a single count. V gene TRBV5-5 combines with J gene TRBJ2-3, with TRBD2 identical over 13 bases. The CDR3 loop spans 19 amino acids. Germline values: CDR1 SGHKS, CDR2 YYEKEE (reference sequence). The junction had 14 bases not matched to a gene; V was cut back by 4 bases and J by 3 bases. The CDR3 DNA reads TGTGCCAGCAGCCTAAAAGGACTAGCGGGAGTTTCTAAGACAGATACGCAGTATTTT. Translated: CASSLKGLAGVSKTDTQYF.

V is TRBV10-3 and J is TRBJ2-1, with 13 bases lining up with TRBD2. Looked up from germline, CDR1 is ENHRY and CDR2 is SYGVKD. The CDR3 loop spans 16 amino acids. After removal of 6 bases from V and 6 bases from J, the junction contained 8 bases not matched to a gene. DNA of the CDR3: TGTGCCATCAGCCTAGGACTAGCGGGAGTTTTCAATGAGCAGTTCTTC. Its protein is CAISLGLAGVFNEQFF.

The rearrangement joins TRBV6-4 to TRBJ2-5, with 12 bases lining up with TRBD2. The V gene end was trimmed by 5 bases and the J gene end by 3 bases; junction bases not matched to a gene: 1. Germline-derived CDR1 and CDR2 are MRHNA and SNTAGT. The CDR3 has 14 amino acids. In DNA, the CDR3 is TGTGCCAGCAGTCGACTAGCGGGAGAAGAGACCCAGTACTTC. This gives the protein CASSRLAGEETQYF.

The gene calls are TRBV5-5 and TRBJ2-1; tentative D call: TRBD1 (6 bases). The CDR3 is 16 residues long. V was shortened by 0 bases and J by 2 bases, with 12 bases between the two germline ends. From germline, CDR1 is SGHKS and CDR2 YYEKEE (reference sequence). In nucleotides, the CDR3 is TGTGCCAGCAGCTTGGATGCACAGGGCACCTACAATGAGCAGTTCTTC. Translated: CASSLDAQGTYNEQFF.

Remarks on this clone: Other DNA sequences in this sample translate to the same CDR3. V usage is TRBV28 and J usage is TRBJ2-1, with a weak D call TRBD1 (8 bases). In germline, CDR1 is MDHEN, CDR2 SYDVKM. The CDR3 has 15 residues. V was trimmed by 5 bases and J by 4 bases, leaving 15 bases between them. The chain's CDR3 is CASSLTGGLYNEQFF. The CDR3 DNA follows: TGTGCCAGCAGTCTCACAGGGGGACTATACAATGAGCAGTTCTTC.

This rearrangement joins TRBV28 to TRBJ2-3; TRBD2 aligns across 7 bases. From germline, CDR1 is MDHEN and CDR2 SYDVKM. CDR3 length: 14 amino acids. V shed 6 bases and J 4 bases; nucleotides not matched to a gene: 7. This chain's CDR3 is CASSWGGSADTQYF. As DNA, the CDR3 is TGTGCCAGCAGCTGGGGGGGGTCGGCAGATACGCAGTATTTT.

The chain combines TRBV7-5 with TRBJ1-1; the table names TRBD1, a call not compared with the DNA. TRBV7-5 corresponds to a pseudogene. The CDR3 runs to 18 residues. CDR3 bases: TGTGCCAGAAGCCCCCAAGAAGGACAGGGGAGGGCGAACACTGAAGCTTTCTTT. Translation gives CARSPQEGQGRANTEAFF.

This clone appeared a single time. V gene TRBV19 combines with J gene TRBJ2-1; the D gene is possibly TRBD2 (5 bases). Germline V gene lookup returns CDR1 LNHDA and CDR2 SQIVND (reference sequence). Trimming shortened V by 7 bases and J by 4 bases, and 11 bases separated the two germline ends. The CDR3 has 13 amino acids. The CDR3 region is CASNLAGYNEQFF. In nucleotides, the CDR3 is TGTGCCAGTAATCTAGCTGGGTACAATGAGCAGTTCTTC.

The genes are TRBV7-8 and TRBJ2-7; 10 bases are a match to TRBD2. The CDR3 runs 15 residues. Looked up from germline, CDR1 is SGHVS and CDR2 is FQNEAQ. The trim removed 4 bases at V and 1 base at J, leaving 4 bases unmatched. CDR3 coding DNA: TGTGCCAGCAGCTCAGAACTAGCGGGATCCTACGAGCAGTACTTC. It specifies CASSSELAGSYEQYF.

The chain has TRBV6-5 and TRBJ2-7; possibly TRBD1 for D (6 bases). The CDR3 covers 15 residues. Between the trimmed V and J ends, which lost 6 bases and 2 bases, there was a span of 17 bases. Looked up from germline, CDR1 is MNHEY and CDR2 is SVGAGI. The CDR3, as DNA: TGTGCCAGCAGAAAAGACAGGTCCCCGACCTACGAGCAGTACTTC. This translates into CASRKDRSPTYEQYF.

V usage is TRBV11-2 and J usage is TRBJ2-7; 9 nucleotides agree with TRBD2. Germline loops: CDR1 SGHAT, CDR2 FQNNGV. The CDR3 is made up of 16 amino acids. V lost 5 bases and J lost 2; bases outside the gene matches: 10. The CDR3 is CASSLNMLAGTYEQYF. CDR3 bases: TGTGCCAGCAGCCTGAACATGCTAGCGGGAACCTACGAGCAGTACTTC. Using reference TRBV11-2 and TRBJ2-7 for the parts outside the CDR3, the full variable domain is EAGVAQSPRYKIIEKRQSVAFWCNPISGHATLYWYQQILGQGPKLLIQFQNNGVVDDSQLPKDRFSAERLKGVDSTLKIQPAKLEDSAVYLCASSLNMLAGTYEQYFGPGTRLTVT.

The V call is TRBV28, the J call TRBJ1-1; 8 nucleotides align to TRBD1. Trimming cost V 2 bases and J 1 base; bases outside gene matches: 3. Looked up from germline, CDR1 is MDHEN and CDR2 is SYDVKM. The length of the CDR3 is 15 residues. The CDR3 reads CASSLGDRTNTEAFF. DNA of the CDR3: TGTGCCAGCAGTTTAGGGGACAGGACGAACACTGAAGCTTTCTTT.

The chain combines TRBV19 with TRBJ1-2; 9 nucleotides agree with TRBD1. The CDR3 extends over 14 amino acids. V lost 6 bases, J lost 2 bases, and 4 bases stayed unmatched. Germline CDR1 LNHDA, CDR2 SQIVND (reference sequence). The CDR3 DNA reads TGTGCCAGTAGCTTACAGGGGGCCAACTATGGCTACACCTTC. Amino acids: CASSLQGANYGYTF.